Below, 16 T cell receptor beta chains from the same sample are listed, as sequenced in a study of CD8 T cells in Susac syndrome. With random hexamers, reverse transcription was performed on about 0.45 to 1 ug of RNA. TCRdb redid the calling of the immunoSEQ multiplex PCR reads with MiXCR, one entry per CDR3 protein. The sample consists of about 400,000 distinct CDR3 sequences, about 85% of them appearing once. The sample taken for sequencing was CD8+ T cells from PBMCs. These receptors came from a human donor with multiple sclerosis.

This sequence joins TRBV7-4 and TRBJ1-2; 7 nucleotides line up with TRBD1. The CDR3 is made up of 15 amino acids. In germline, CDR1 is SGHVT, CDR2 SQSDAQ. Trimming removed 1 base from V and 5 bases from J; junction bases left unmatched: 7. The CDR3 sequence is CASSLGPGGLYGYTF. CDR3 sequence (DNA): TGTGCCAGCAGCTTAGGGCCAGGGGGGCTTTATGGCTACACCTTC.

The chain couples TRBV4-1 to TRBJ1-1; the D is unclear. CDR3 length equals 14 residues. Germline CDR1 is MGHRA and CDR2 is YSYEKL. The V end was cut by 4 bases, the J end by 4 bases, with 13 bases between. CDR3 amino acids: CASSPPGMLTEAFF. CDR3 bases: TGCGCCAGCAGCCCCCCTGGGATGCTCACTGAAGCTTTCTTT.

V and J are TRBV30 and TRBJ1-1; D is unresolved. Germline V lookup: CDR1 GTSNPN, CDR2 SVGIG (reference sequence). Trimming removed 5 bases from V and 1 base from J, with 11 bases in between. This CDR3 is 13 amino acids long. DNA for the CDR3: TGTGCCTGGGAGAGGACGGCGAACACTGAAGCTTTCTTT. Amino acid sequence: CAWERTANTEAFF. The variable domain in full, completed from reference TRBV30 and TRBJ1-1, reads SQTIHQWPATLVQPVGSPLSLECTVEGTSNPNLYWYRQAAGRGLQLLFYSVGIGQISSEVPQNLSASRPQDRQFILSSKKLLLSDSGFYLCAWERTANTEAFFGQGTRLTVV.

The gene calls are TRBV27 and TRBJ2-1; D remains unclear. Germline V gives CDR1 MNHEY, CDR2 SMNVEV (reference sequence). The V end was cut by 3 bases, the J end by 9 bases, with 9 bases between. The CDR3 length is 12 residues. CDR3: CASSFSEGEQFF. The CDR3 region has the DNA TGTGCCAGCAGTTTTAGTGAAGGTGAGCAGTTCTTC.

This sequence joins TRBV7-3 and TRBJ2-3; tentative D call: TRBD2 (6 bases). In germline, CDR1 is SGHTA, CDR2 FQGTGA. This CDR3 is built from 17 residues. V was pared by 1 base and J by 5 bases, with 19 bases between. CDR3 DNA: TGTGCCAGCAGCTTAAAGCATGTTGGGGGGAGAGGAGATACGCAGTATTTT. Its protein product is CASSLKHVGGRGDTQYF.

The rearrangement uses TRBV12-3 or TRBV12-4 and TRBJ2-7; 12 bases agree with TRBD2. The CDR3 runs 15 residues. With V trimmed by 6 bases and J by 7 bases, 10 bases remained unmatched. As DNA, the CDR3 is TGTGCCAGCAGCCCCCTAGCGGGAGGGCCGGGGGAGCAGTACTTC. This codes for CASSPLAGGPGEQYF.

The rearrangement joins TRBV27 to TRBJ1-5; perhaps TRBD1 as D (6 bases). This CDR3 comprises 12 residues. V was shortened by 10 bases and J by 4 bases, with 11 bases between the two germline ends. The V gene's germline CDR1 is MNHEY and CDR2 SMNVEV (reference sequence). CDR3 in amino acids: CATRTANQPQHF. The DNA for the CDR3 is TGTGCCACTCGGACAGCAAATCAGCCCCAGCATTTT.

The chain carries TRBV9 and TRBJ1-4; no firm D call. Trimming took off 0 bases at V and 0 bases at J, with 6 bases between the two ends. Germline V CDR1 and CDR2: SGDLS, YYNGEE. This CDR3 comprises 15 residues. The CDR3 sequence: CASSVDVSTNEKLFF. The CDR3 bases are TGTGCCAGCAGCGTAGATGTTTCAACTAATGAAAAACTGTTTTTT.

V gene TRBV11-2 combines with J gene TRBJ2-5, with no clear D. CDR3 length equals 16 residues. Trimming left V 1 base short and J 1 base short, with 13 bases between. Germline lookup yields CDR1 SGHAT and CDR2 FQNNGV. The CDR3 bases are TGTGCCAGCAGCTTAGGTAGTACGGCGGTCCAAGAGACCCAGTACTTC. Amino acids: CASSLGSTAVQETQYF. Looking up the rest from reference TRBV11-2 and TRBJ2-5 gives the full variable domain: EAGVAQSPRYKIIEKRQSVAFWCNPISGHATLYWYQQILGQGPKLLIQFQNNGVVDDSQLPKDRFSAERLKGVDSTLKIQPAKLEDSAVYLCASSLGSTAVQETQYFGPGTRLLVL.

The chain carries TRBV20-1 and TRBJ2-1; 9 positions match TRBD1. The germline CDR1 and CDR2 sequences are DFQATT and SNEGSKA (reference sequence). The CDR3 has 16 amino acids. V trimming: 6 bases; J trimming: 1 base; junction bases outside the gene matches: 10. The CDR3 DNA sequence: TGCAGTGCCCACCCCCGGGACAGGGTGTCCTACAATGAGCAGTTCTTC. It specifies CSAHPRDRVSYNEQFF.

The sample holds one count of this clonotype. The rearrangement uses TRBV7-6 and TRBJ1-1; D may be TRBD1 (6 bases). The germline V gene has CDR1 SGHVS and CDR2 FNYEAQ. This CDR3 comprises 14 residues. Trimming cost V 0 bases and J 6 bases, with 11 bases left between them. The CDR3 DNA reads TGTGCCAGCAGCTTAGCGTTGGGGGGCCCTGAAGCTTTCTTT. Residues: CASSLALGGPEAFF.

The chain carries TRBV27 and TRBJ2-4; D is ambiguous. V lost 5 bases, J lost 0 bases, and 11 bases lay in between. The V gene's germline CDR1 is MNHEY and CDR2 SMNVEV (reference sequence). The CDR3 consists of 15 residues. The CDR3 region has the DNA TGTGCCAGCAGTCGGAAGGCGGCAGCCAAAAACATTCAGTACTTC. Protein sequence: CASSRKAAAKNIQYF.

J is TRBJ2-5 and V is TRBV7-9; 10 positions match TRBD2. Losses at the gene ends were 5 bases for V and 5 bases for J; bases not matched to a gene: 5. Germline CDR1 and CDR2: SEHNR and FQNEAQ (reference sequence). The CDR3 is made up of 14 amino acids. This CDR3 reads CASSQLAGWETQYF. CDR3 DNA sequence: TGTGCCAGCAGCCAACTAGCGGGGTGGGAGACCCAGTACTTC. The whole variable domain, remainder taken from reference TRBV7-9 and TRBJ2-5, is DTGVSQNPRHKITKRGQNVTFRCDPISEHNRLYWYRQTLGQGPEFLTYFQNEAQLEKSRLLSDRFSAERPKGSFSTLEIQRTEQGDSAMYLCASSQLAGWETQYFGPGTRLLVL.

The CDR3 sequence is CASSIWGSQETQYF. Here the CDR3 DNA reads TGTGCCAGTAGTATTTGGGGGTCCCAAGAGACCCAGTACTTC. V is TRBV19 and J is TRBJ2-5, with D perhaps given as TRBD1 or TRBD2 (5 bases each). The CDR3 has 14 amino acids. Germline CDR1 and CDR2: LNHDA and SQIVND (reference sequence). V gave up 3 bases and J gave up 1 base, with 9 bases separating them.

This chain uses TRBV28 with TRBJ2-7, with D tentatively TRBD1 (5 bases). The CDR3 runs to 12 residues. From germline, CDR1 is MDHEN and CDR2 SYDVKM. V lost 5 bases to trimming and J lost 5 bases, with 10 bases between them. The CDR3: CASSNRSHEQYF. The DNA of the CDR3 is TGTGCCAGCAGTAACAGGTCCCACGAGCAGTACTTC.

The gene calls are TRBV10-2 and TRBJ2-5; D unresolved. Germline V gene sequence: CDR1 WSHSY, CDR2 SAAADI. V was trimmed by 4 bases and J by 1 base, leaving 10 bases between them. The CDR3 loop spans 14 amino acids. CDR3 residues: CASSGIPFQETQYF. The CDR3 bases are TGCGCCAGCAGTGGGATCCCTTTCCAAGAGACCCAGTACTTC.